This T cell receptor (beta chain) came from a study of vaccination effects on CD4 cells after COVID-19. Whole-study results and caveats: Whether induced by infection or by vaccine, clones showed marked clonal contraction late after vaccination.

On this clone: The antigen is unknown.

The method was immunoSEQ multiplex PCR; TCRdb's version includes in-frame clones alone and lacks a portion of them. The sample has about 68,000 clones; about 80% are singletons. ViraFEST assay sequencing came after antigen-specific CD4+ T cells were expanded with viral peptide pools. Researchers isolated CD4+ T cells once 9 to 11 days of culture had elapsed. In the vaccine recipients, nucleocapsid antibodies were negative and there was no prior SARS-CoV-2 infection. On both days 3 and 7, half of the culture medium was replaced with IL-2 medium. Trimming shortened V by 1 base and J by 2 bases, and 8 bases separated the two germline ends. The CDR3 covers 14 residues. The V gene's germline CDR1 is SEHNR and CDR2 FQNEAQ (reference sequence).

This specimen was CD4+ T cells from PBMCs cultured with SARS-CoV-2 spike peptides, taken before COVID-19 vaccination. The receptor's source is a human donor who received a COVID-19 vaccine. J is TRBJ2-5 and V is TRBV7-9; D unresolved. CDR3 nucleotide sequence: TGTGCCAGCAGCTTAGTTCCTACTCAAGAGACCCAGTACTTC. Its protein product is CASSLVPTQETQYF.